The rows below give T cell receptor beta chains drawn from one sample of a study of blood T cells in healthy people across ages. TCRdb reanalysed the 5' RACE reads using MiXCR and keeps one entry per CDR3 protein. The table shows about 1.6 million distinct CDR3 sequences, with about 35% occurring only once. Sequenced: blood. The receptors derive from a woman aged 25 to 39 in good health. Both conserved end residues are part of each CDR3. The D gene is left open where the match is weak. Clone size appears in some rows only: once, few, many, or a class for an expanded clone.

j_gene,abundance,d_gene,v_gene,CDR3aa,CDR3nt
TRBJ1-5,few,NA,TRBV12-3/TRBV12-4,CASRSPNQPQHF,TGTGCCAGCAGGTCCCCCAATCAGCCCCAGCATTTT
TRBJ2-5,NA,NA,TRBV15,CATSRVGETQYF,TGTGCCACCAGCAGAGTGGGGGAGACCCAGTACTTC
TRBJ2-7,NA,TRBD1,TRBV15,CATSRGQGHYEQYF,TGTGCCACCAGCAGAGGACAGGGACACTACGAGCAGTACTTC
TRBJ2-1,few,NA,TRBV25-1,CASSEYDKGNEQFF,TGTGCCAGCAGTGAATATGATAAGGGCAATGAGCAGTTCTTC
TRBJ1-4,NA,NA,TRBV20-1,CSARPSDWPPSGVREKLFF,TGCAGTGCTAGACCGTCAGACTGGCCCCCGTCGGGGGTGAGGGAAAAACTGTTTTTT
TRBJ2-7,many,NA,TRBV4-1,CASSQDRRAIRSYEQYF,TGCGCCAGCAGCCAAGATAGGAGGGCGATTCGGTCCTACGAGCAGTACTTC
TRBJ2-2,few,TRBD2,TRBV5-1,CASRRLAGSTGELFF,TGCGCCAGTAGGAGACTAGCGGGAAGCACCGGGGAGCTGTTTTTT
TRBJ2-1,NA,NA,TRBV10-3,CAISESSDSHNEQFF,TGTGCCATCAGTGAGTCCTCCGACAGCCACAATGAGCAGTTCTTC
TRBJ2-3,many,TRBD2,TRBV27,CASSFRGVTDTQYF,TGTGCCAGCAGTTTTCGGGGGGTCACAGATACGCAGTATTTT
TRBJ1-5,NA,NA,TRBV7-6,CASTSGWGQPQHF,TGTGCCAGCACCTCGGGGTGGGGTCAGCCCCAGCATTTT
TRBJ1-5,NA,NA,TRBV6-1,CASSEDAVGRDQWPQHF,TGTGCCAGCAGTGAAGATGCTGTTGGCAGAGACCAATGGCCCCAGCATTTT
TRBJ2-5,few,NA,TRBV7-6,CASSLLLGQRETQYF,TGTGCCAGTAGCCTGTTATTGGGCCAAAGAGAGACCCAGTACTTC
TRBJ2-5,NA,TRBD1,TRBV6-1,CVSSERRDSAPPQYF,TGTGTCAGCAGTGAACGACGGGACAGTGCACCGCCCCAGTACTTC
TRBJ2-1,NA,TRBD2,TRBV13,CARSLTGTRTTNEQFF,TGTGCCCGCAGCCTCACCGGGACTAGGACGACTAATGAGCAGTTCTTC
TRBJ2-5,NA,NA,TRBV11-2,CASSLGSRGGETQYF,TGTGCCAGCAGCTTAGGGTCGAGGGGGGGAGAGACCCAGTACTTC
TRBJ2-2,NA,NA,TRBV9,CASSAGTANTGELFF,TGTGCCAGCAGCGCAGGTACAGCGAACACCGGGGAGCTGTTTTTT